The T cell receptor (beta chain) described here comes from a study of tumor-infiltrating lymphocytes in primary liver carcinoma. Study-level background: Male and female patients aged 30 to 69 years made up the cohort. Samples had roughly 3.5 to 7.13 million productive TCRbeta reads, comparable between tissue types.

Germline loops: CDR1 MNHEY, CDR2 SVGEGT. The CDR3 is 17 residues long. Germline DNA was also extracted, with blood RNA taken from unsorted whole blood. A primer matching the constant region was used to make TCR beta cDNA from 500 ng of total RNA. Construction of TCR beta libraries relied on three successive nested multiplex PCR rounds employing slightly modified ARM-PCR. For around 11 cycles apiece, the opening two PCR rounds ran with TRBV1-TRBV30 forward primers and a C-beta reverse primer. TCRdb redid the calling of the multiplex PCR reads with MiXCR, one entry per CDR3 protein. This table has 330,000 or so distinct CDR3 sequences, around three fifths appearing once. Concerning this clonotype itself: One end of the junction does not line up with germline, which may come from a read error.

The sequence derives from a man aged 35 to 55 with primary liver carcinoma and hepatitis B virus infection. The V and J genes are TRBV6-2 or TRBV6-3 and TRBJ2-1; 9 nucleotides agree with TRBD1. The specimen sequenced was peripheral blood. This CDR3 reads CAISRLRGTGNGNEQFF. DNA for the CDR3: TGTGCCATCAGTCGCCTACGTGGGACAGGGAATGGCAATGAGCAGTTTTTT.